This entry features one TCR beta chain sequence. These data are taken from a study of blood T cell repertoires in COVID-19. The V end was cut by 4 bases, the J end by 0 bases, with 10 bases between. The V gene's germline CDR1 is MGHRA and CDR2 YSYEKL. CDR3 length equals 15 residues. Sequencing was performed with immunoSEQ multiplex PCR; in TCRdb, only in-frame clones are kept and a portion is missing. The profile shows 140,000 or so clones, roughly nine tenths of them singletons. The sequenced sample consisted of peripheral blood. The TCR sequence derives from a woman in her sixties with active COVID-19. This chain connects TRBV4-1 to TRBJ2-1; the D gene is possibly TRBD2 (6 bases). The CDR3 sequence: CASSPQTSSYNEQFF. The CDR3 region has the DNA TGCGCCAGCAGCCCTCAGACTAGCTCCTACAATGAGCAGTTCTTC.